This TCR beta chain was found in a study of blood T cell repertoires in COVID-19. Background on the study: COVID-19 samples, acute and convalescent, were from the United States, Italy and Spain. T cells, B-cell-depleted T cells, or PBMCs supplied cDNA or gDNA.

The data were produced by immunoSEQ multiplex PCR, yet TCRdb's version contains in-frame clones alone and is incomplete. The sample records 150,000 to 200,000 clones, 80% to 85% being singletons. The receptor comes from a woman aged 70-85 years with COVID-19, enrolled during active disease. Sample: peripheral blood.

The CDR3 loop is CASSYRLAGGTETQYF. In DNA, the CDR3 is TGTGCCAGCAGTTACCGACTAGCGGGAGGGACAGAGACCCAGTACTTC. The V and J genes are TRBV6-2 or TRBV6-3 and TRBJ2-5; 14 nucleotides align to TRBD2. This CDR3 has 16 amino acids. The germline V gene has CDR1 MNHEY and CDR2 SVGEGT. Trimming at V came to 2 bases and at J to 4 bases, leaving 3 bases not matched to a gene.